These 2 T cell receptor beta chains share one sample of origin, sequenced in a study of patients and donors after allogeneic stem cell transplantation (dated by TCRdb to 2018 to 2021). The library was built by means of RT-PCR. Instrument used: NextSeq 550. TCRdb applied fastp at Q25 and MiXCR to the public reads, then kept only in-frame beta chains. Each entry is one CDR3 protein sequence, shown with its most common DNA and genes. The sample includes fewer than 500,000 distinct CDR3 sequences, with around 15% observed a single time. Of the sample, 6.5% to 7.5% is held by the ten largest clones. The sequenced sample was blood, either unsorted or a sorted T cell fraction (not recorded which). These receptor sequences come from a human donor who was either an allogeneic HSCT recipient or a stem cell or donor lymphocyte infusion donor (not recorded which). It is not recorded whose cells these are; they may come from a transplant donor.

This clonotype showed up many times. The V gene is TRBV12-3 or TRBV12-4, the J gene TRBJ1-2; D is unresolved. Trimming cost V 6 bases and J 6 bases, with 14 bases left between them. The CDR3 sequence is 13 residues long. The CDR3 nucleotides are TGTGCCAGCAGCCACAGTTTTACGGATGGCTACACCTTC. Its protein is CASSHSFTDGYTF.

V and J are TRBV5-4 and TRBJ2-2; D not certain. The V end was cut by 1 base, the J end by 7 bases, with 11 bases between. The CDR3 length is 14 residues. CDR1 SGHNT and CDR2 YYREEE come from the germline V gene (reference sequence). CDR3 nucleotide sequence: TGTGCCAGCAGCTTGCCCGGCGGATACGGGGAGCTGTTTTTT. It encodes CASSLPGGYGELFF.